This T cell receptor beta chain was identified during a study of shared clonotypes between healthy human individuals. Study-level findings and limits: Estimated richness values were generally larger in naive subsets than in memory subsets.

Germline lookup yields CDR1 GTSNPN and CDR2 SVGIG (reference sequence). The CDR3 is 14 amino acids. With 6 bases clipped from V and 5 bases from J, the junction kept 5 bases outside the gene matches. Profiled with immunoSEQ multiplex PCR; TCRdb holds only in-frame clones, not every one. Here the sample spans approximately 720,000 clones, about two thirds being singletons. This clone was observed many times. Its antigen is unidentified. The same CDR3 is also encoded by other DNA sequences in this sample. This rearrangement joins TRBV30 to TRBJ2-2; 11 nucleotides agree with TRBD2. The TCR originated in a woman aged 30 to 39 in good health. Sequencing used memory CD4+ T cells sorted from blood. Subset denoted: CD45RA-negative fraction. The CDR3 loop is CACRLAGGTGELFF. The CDR3, as DNA: TGTGCCTGTCGCCTAGCGGGGGGAACCGGGGAGCTGTTTTTT.